Shown below are 13 T cell receptor beta chains from a single sample sequenced in a study of response to subunit inactivated influenza vaccine. TCRdb re-derived calls from the RT-PCR reads in MiXCR, one entry per CDR3 protein. The sample includes hundreds of thousands of distinct CDR3 sequences, 11% of them seen just once. The specimen comprised PBMCs from blood, sampled roughly 48 days after vaccination. Receptors originate from a man aged 45-60 years who received an inactivated influenza vaccine.

Points on this clonotype: A much bigger clone sits one base away, suggesting this may be a read error. The chain joins TRBV29-1 to TRBJ2-1; either TRBD1 or TRBD2 may fit D (5 bases each). The CDR3 runs 14 residues. The germline CDR1 and CDR2 sequences are SQVTM and ANQGSEA. The CDR3 spells CSVEDPWDGNEKFF. CDR3 nucleotides: TGCAGCGTTGAAGACCCTTGGGACGGGAATGAGAAGTTCTTC.

The sample holds a few counts of this clonotype. The rearrangement links TRBV15 to TRBJ2-1; D possibly corresponds to TRBD2 (5 bases). The CDR3 loop spans 16 amino acids. The V gene's germline CDR1 is LNHNV and CDR2 YYDKDF (reference sequence). The V end was cut by 1 base, the J end by 3 bases, with 13 bases between. CDR3 amino acids: CATSRAGSPIYNEQFF. Here the CDR3 DNA reads TGTGCCACCAGCAGAGCGGGAAGTCCTATCTACAATGAGCAGTTCTTC. Filled out from reference TRBV15 and TRBJ2-1, the complete variable domain reads DAMVIQNPRYQVTQFGKPVTLSCSQTLNHNVMYWYQQKSSQAPKLLFHYYDKDFNNEADTPDNFQSRRPNTSFCFLDIRSPGLGDTAMYLCATSRAGSPIYNEQFFGPGTRLTVL.

In this sample, this clonotype turned up a few times. This rearrangement joins TRBV29-1 to TRBJ1-5; 10 bases match TRBD1. V dropped 5 bases and J dropped 3; count of bases not matched to a gene: 7. The germline CDR1 and CDR2 sequences are SQVTM and ANQGSEA. This CDR3 contains 15 residues. CDR3: CSVRQGQGPNQPQHF. The DNA for the CDR3 is TGCAGCGTTCGCCAGGGACAGGGGCCCAATCAGCCCCAGCATTTT.

The sample holds a few counts of this clonotype. V usage is TRBV2 and J usage is TRBJ2-1; 8 bases agree with TRBD2. In germline, CDR1 is SNHLY, CDR2 FYNNEI. V lost 1 base, J lost 12 bases, and 11 bases stayed unmatched. CDR3 size: 15 residues. The CDR3 loop is CASSEVFSGASGQFF. For the CDR3, the DNA is TGTGCCAGCAGTGAAGTTTTTAGCGGGGCCTCCGGGCAGTTCTTC.

V gene TRBV5-5 combines with J gene TRBJ1-2; 9 nucleotides agree with TRBD1. The V gene end was trimmed by 4 bases and the J gene end by 6 bases; junction bases not matched to a gene: 7. This CDR3 is built from 14 residues. CDR1 and CDR2 (germline): SGHKS, YYEKEE (reference sequence). CDR3 amino acids: CASSPGQGRNGYTF. The CDR3 DNA follows: TGTGCCAGCAGCCCGGGACAGGGCAGGAATGGCTACACCTTC.

The chain has TRBV27 and TRBJ2-1, with 11 nucleotides matching TRBD2. In germline, CDR1 is MNHEY, CDR2 SMNVEV (reference sequence). The CDR3 totals 18 residues. V trimming: 7 bases; J trimming: 0 bases; junction bases outside the gene matches: 11. The CDR3 DNA reads TGTGCCAGCATTCGCCTAGCGGGGGGCCGGAGCTCCTACAATGAGCAGTTCTTC. Residues: CASIRLAGGRSSYNEQFF.

The V gene is TRBV12-3 or TRBV12-4, the J gene TRBJ2-7, with 8 nucleotides matching TRBD2. Trimming cost V 3 bases and J 2 bases; bases outside gene matches: 9. This CDR3 is built from 16 residues. CDR3 sequence reads: CASSFGGTSGTYEQYF. CDR3 in DNA: TGTGCCAGCAGTTTCGGGGGAACTAGCGGAACCTACGAGCAGTACTTC.

In its sample, this clonotype was seen a few times. V usage is TRBV24-1 and J usage is TRBJ1-1; 8 nucleotides align to TRBD1. The CDR3 is 18 residues long. Germline V gives CDR1 KGHDR, CDR2 SFDVKD. J was trimmed by 4 bases and V by 2 bases; bases with no gene match: 14. The CDR3 loop is CATSDSHRDRRFGTEAFF. The CDR3 coding sequence is TGTGCCACCAGTGATTCCCACCGGGACAGGCGTTTCGGCACTGAAGCTTTCTTT.

The chain employs TRBV27 and TRBJ2-3; no firm D call. Trimming stripped 5 bases from V and 4 bases from J, with 13 bases between. This CDR3 contains 14 residues. Germline V gene data show CDR1 as MNHEY and CDR2 as SMNVEV (reference sequence). CDR3 nucleotides: TGTGCCAGCAGTCCCACGACCTATTCAGATACGCAGTATTTT. Translating it yields CASSPTTYSDTQYF.

This clonotype was observed a few times. The rearrangement joins TRBV6-1 to TRBJ1-5; D unclear. Per germline, CDR1 MNHNS and CDR2 SASEGT. The length of the CDR3 is 16 residues. V was pared by 2 bases and J by 4 bases, with 15 bases between. The CDR3 spells CASSEIFSEINQPQHF. The CDR3 coding sequence is TGTGCCAGCAGTGAAATCTTCTCGGAGATTAATCAGCCCCAGCATTTT.

This clonotype came up a few times. The chain links TRBV24-1 to TRBJ2-4, with TRBD2 matching over 7 bases. This CDR3 spans 15 amino acids. The germline gives CDR1 KGHDR, CDR2 SFDVKD. With 0 bases clipped from V and 3 bases from J, the junction kept 1 base outside the gene matches. The CDR3 protein is CATSDLTGGKNIQYF. The CDR3 DNA is TGTGCCACCAGTGATTTGACGGGGGGCAAAAACATTCAGTACTTC.

The sample holds many counts of this clonotype. V gene TRBV7-2 combines with J gene TRBJ2-7; D could derive from TRBD1 or TRBD2 (5 bases each). Trimming stripped 5 bases from V and 3 bases from J, with 14 bases between. The CDR3 spans 14 residues. Germline-derived CDR1 and CDR2 are SGHTA and FQGNSA. The DNA of the CDR3 is TGTGCCAGCAGCATTACCGGGACCTACTACGAGCAGTACTTC. Amino acid sequence: CASSITGTYYEQYF. Looking up the rest from reference TRBV7-2 and TRBJ2-7 gives the full variable domain: GAGVSQSPSNKVTEKGKDVELRCDPISGHTALYWYRQSLGQGLEFLIYFQGNSAPDKSGLPSDRFSAERTGGSVSTLTIQRTQQEDSAVYLCASSITGTYYEQYFGPGTRLTVT.

The chain employs TRBV5-5 and TRBJ1-5; D might be TRBD1 (5 bases). Looked up from germline, CDR1 is SGHKS and CDR2 is YYEKEE (reference sequence). The CDR3 contains 15 residues. Between the trimmed V and J ends, which lost 0 bases and 6 bases, there was a span of 13 bases. The CDR3 coding sequence is TGTGCCAGCAGCTTGGAAGGGGCGTTCGGTCAGCCCCAGCATTTT. This translates into CASSLEGAFGQPQHF.